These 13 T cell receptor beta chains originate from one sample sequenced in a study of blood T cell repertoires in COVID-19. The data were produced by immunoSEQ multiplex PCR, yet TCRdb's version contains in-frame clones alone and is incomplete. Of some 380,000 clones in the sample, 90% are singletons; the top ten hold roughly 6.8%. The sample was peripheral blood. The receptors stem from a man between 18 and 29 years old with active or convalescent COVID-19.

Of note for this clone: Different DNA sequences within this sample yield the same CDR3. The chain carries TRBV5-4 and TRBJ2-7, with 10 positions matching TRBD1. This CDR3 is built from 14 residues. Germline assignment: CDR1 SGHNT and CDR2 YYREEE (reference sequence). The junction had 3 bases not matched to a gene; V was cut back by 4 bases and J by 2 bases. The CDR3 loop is CASSPGQGAYEQYF. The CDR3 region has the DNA TGTGCCAGCAGCCCCGGACAGGGGGCCTACGAGCAGTACTTC.

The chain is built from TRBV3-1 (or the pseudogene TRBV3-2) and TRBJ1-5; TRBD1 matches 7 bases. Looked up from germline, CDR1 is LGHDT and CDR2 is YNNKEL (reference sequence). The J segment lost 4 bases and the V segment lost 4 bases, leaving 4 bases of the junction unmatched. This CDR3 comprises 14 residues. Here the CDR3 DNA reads TGTGCCAGCAGCCTTAGACAGGGTAATCAGCCCCAGCATTTT. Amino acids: CASSLRQGNQPQHF.

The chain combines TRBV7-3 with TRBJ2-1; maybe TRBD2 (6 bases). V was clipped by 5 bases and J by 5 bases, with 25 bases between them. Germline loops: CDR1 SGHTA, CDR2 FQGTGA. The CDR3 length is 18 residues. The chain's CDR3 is CASSPKPSVLTGDNEQFF. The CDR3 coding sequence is TGTGCCAGCAGCCCGAAGCCCTCTGTTCTGACGGGGGACAATGAGCAGTTCTTC. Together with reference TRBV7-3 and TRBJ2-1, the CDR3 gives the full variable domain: GAGVSQTPSNKVTEKGKYVELRCDPISGHTALYWYRQSLGQGPEFLIYFQGTGAADDSGLPNDRFFAVRPEGSVSTLKIQRTERGDSAVYLCASSPKPSVLTGDNEQFFGPGTRLTVL.

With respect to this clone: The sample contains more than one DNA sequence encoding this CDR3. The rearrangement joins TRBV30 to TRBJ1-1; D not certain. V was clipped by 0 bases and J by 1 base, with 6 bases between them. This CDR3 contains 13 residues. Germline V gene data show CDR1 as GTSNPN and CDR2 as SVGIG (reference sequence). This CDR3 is CAWSVQANTEAFF. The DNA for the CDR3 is TGTGCCTGGAGTGTTCAGGCGAACACTGAAGCTTTCTTT.

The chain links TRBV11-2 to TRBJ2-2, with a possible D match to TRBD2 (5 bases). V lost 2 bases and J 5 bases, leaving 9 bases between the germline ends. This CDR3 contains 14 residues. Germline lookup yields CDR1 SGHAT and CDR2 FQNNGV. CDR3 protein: CASSLPRGTGELFF. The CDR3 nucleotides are TGTGCCAGCAGCTTACCGAGAGGGACCGGGGAGCTGTTTTTT.

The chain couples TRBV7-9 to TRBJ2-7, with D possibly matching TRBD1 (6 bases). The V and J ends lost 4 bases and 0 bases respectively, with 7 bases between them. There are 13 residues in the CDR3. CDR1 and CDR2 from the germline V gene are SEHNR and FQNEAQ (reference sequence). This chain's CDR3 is CASSSDSSYEQYF. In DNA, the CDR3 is TGTGCCAGCAGCTCGGACAGCTCCTACGAGCAGTACTTC.

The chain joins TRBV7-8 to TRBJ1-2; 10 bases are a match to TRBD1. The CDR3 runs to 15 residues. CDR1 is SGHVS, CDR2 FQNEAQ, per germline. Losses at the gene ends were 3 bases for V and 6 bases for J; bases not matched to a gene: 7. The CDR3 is CASSLTGGAVDGYTF. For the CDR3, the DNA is TGTGCCAGCAGCTTGACAGGGGGCGCGGTTGATGGCTACACCTTC. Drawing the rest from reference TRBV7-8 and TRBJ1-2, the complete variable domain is GAGVSQSPRYKVAKRGQDVALRCDPISGHVSLFWYQQALGQGPEFLTYFQNEAQLDKSGLPSDRFFAERPEGSVSTLKIQRTQQEDSAVYLCASSLTGGAVDGYTFGSGTRLTVV.

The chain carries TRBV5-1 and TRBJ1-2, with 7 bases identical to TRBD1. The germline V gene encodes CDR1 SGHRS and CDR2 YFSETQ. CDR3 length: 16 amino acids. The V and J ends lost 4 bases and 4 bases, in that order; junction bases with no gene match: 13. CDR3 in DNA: TGCGCCAGCAGCGGGGTGACAGGGTTTTCTTTCTATGGCTACACCTTC. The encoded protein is CASSGVTGFSFYGYTF. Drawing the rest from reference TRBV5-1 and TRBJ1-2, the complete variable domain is KAGVTQTPRYLIKTRGQQVTLSCSPISGHRSVSWYQQTPGQGLQFLFEYFSETQRNKGNFPGRFSGRQFSNSRSEMNVSTLELGDSALYLCASSGVTGFSFYGYTFGSGTRLTVV.

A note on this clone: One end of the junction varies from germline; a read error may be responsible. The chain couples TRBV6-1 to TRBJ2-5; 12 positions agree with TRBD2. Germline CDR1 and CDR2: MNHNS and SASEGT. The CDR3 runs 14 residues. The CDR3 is CASIELAGGETQYF. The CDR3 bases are TGTGCCAGCATTGAACTAGCGGGAGGTGAGACCCAGTACTTC.

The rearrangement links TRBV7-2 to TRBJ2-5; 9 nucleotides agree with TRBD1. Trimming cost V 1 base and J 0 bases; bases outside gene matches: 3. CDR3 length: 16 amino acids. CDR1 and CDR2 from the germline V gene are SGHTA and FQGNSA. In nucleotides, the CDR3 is TGTGCCAGCAGCTTAGGACAGGGGGGTAACCAAGAGACCCAGTACTTC. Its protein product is CASSLGQGGNQETQYF. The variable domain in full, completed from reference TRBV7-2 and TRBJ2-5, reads GAGVSQSPSNKVTEKGKDVELRCDPISGHTALYWYRQSLGQGLEFLIYFQGNSAPDKSGLPSDRFSAERTGGSVSTLTIQRTQQEDSAVYLCASSLGQGGNQETQYFGPGTRLLVL.

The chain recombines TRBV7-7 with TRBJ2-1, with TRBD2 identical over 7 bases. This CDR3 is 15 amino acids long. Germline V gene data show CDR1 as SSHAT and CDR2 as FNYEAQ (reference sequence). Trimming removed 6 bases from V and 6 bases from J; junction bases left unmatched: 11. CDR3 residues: CASSPFLAAVNEQFF. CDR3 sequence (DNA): TGTGCCAGCAGTCCGTTTCTAGCGGCTGTCAATGAGCAGTTCTTC.

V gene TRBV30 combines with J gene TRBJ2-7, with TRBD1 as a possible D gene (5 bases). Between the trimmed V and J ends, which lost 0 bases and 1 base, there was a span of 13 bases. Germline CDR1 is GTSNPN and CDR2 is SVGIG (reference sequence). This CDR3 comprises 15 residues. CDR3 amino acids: CAWSVPGAMSYEQYF. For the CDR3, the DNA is TGTGCCTGGAGTGTACCTGGGGCGATGTCCTACGAGCAGTACTTC.

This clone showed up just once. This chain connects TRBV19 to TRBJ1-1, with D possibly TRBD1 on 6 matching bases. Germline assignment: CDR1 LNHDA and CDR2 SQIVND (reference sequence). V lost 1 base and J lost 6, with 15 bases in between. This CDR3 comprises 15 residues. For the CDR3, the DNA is TGTGCCAGTAGTATAGGCCGGGGGGCGCTTGCTGAAGCTTTCTTT. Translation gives CASSIGRGALAEAFF. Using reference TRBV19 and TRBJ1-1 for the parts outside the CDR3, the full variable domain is DGGITQSPKYLFRKEGQNVTLSCEQNLNHDAMYWYRQDPGQGLRLIYYSQIVNDFQKGDIAEGYSVSREKKESFPLTVTSAQKNPTAFYLCASSIGRGALAEAFFGQGTRLTVV.